This T cell receptor beta chain is drawn from a study of OX40 agonist ivuxolimab in advanced cancers. Study details: The dose of intravenous ivuxolimab that patients received every 2 weeks ranged from 0.01 to 10 mg/kg. Partial responses occurred in three patients (one hepatocellular carcinoma, two cutaneous melanoma).

Of note for this clone: The antigen is unknown.

Study-level results: Dosing at 0.1 to 3.0 mg/kg was accompanied by clonal expansion of CD4+ and CD8+ blood T cells by week 6.

Clones were read by immunoSEQ multiplex PCR, and TCRdb kept only the in-frame ones, dropping some. The sample carries roughly 74,000 clones, around 93% recorded once. This specimen was CD4+ or CD8+ T cells sorted from blood, taken in a trial of the OX40 agonist ivuxolimab. This receptor was taken from an adult with an advanced solid tumor such as melanoma, head and neck, liver or kidney cancer.

The CDR3 region is CASSENIGPPGDTQYF. The CDR3 nucleotides are TGTGCCAGCAGTGAAAATATAGGGCCCCCTGGAGATACGCAGTATTTT. J is TRBJ2-3 and V is TRBV6-1; D gene ambiguous. Germline loops: CDR1 MNHNS, CDR2 SASEGT. The V end lost 2 bases, the J end lost 5 bases, and 17 bases lay between the germline ends. CDR3 size: 16 residues.